This note documents a single T cell receptor beta chain sequence. Its antigen has not been determined. No base quality values were provided; no much bigger clone lies one nucleotide off. The immunoSEQ Assay, a bias-controlled multiplex PCR, was used to amplify TCRbeta CDR3 regions from genomic DNA. In the authors' own workflow: Nucleated cell counts per sample were estimated from amplification of reference gene primers within the assay. Sequence reads were collapsed and filtered to measure the absolute abundance of every unique TCRbeta CDR3 rearrangement. For each sample, productive Simpson clonality was calculated as the square root of Simpson's diversity index over productive rearrangements. The source is immuneACCESS, and TCRdb retained only in-frame sequences with V and J called. Part of the clones is not carried over; for the studies checked, unresolved V genes explain less than half of this, and the remainder is unexplained. The V and J calls and clone size come from that table; D and trimming were worked out from the DNA. The sample records roughly 50,000 clones, approximately 85% of which are singletons. The top ten hold approximately 2.1% of the sample.

The data originate from a study of blood T cell repertoires in COVID-19 (dated by TCRdb to the early 2020s). Regarding the complete study: The collaborator samples originated in the United States, Italy and Spain and spanned the acute and convalescent phases of COVID-19. The prospective study material was composed of cDNA or gDNA derived from T cells, B-cell-depleted T cells, or PBMCs. Deeply sampled blood TCRbeta repertoires from subjects exposed to, actively infected with, or recovered from COVID-19 were included in the dataset. The repertoires were made available in a free public database intended to serve as a resource for research on the immune response to SARS-CoV-2. The samples were drawn from two sources: the first 160 participants of the ongoing ImmuneRACE study, and over 950 subjects contributed by 6 global collaborators. A de-identified subject ID, COVID-19 status, age in years and sex were almost always included in the sample metadata. Where HLA class I and class II types were available, the types were taken from metadata supplied by the sample provider, not from assay-based typing. Broader findings and caveats from the paper: Clinical and demographic metadata were provided uncurated, with the amount varying by source and participant.

The collaborating institutions used their own protocols to collect whole blood in K2EDTA tubes. For TCRbeta analysis, collaborators shipped samples in one of three forms: frozen whole blood, isolated PBMCs, or DNA extracted from either of those sample types. Via the germline V gene, CDR1 is SGHRS and CDR2 YFSETQ. Spanning cysteine to phenylalanine, the CDR3 consists of 15 amino acids. Left in the record is the CDR3 DNA by itself, 45 bases read in frame from the first base. V is reduced by 1 base and J by 4 bases, leaving a spacing of 14 bases between them. The sequencing input was peripheral blood. The TCR sequence derives from an older woman with acute or convalescent COVID-19. The chain is made from TRBV5-1 and TRBJ1-2, with no reliable assignment of the D segment. CDR3 protein: CASSLNGDSAYGYTF. The DNA sequence is TGCGCCAGCAGCTTGAATGGCGACTCCGCCTATGGCTACACCTTC.